The sequence of this T cell receptor (beta chain) was determined in a study of T cells after yellow fever vaccination. There are a few counts of this clonotype. Antigen: not known. Study-level results: Subsequent booster samples again held most clones from primary vaccination (96% CD4, about 86% CD8). Abundant clonotypes from the bulk population could have been carried over as contaminants into FACS-sorted repertoires.

This CDR3 contains 19 residues. Per germline, CDR1 SGHRS and CDR2 YFSETQ. J lost 1 base, V lost 0 bases, and 12 bases had no gene match. 5'RACE template switching produced TCR cDNA carrying a universal primer site and UMIs. TCRdb passed the 5' RACE reads through MiXCR, listing each CDR3 protein once. The data contain 450,000 to 550,000 distinct CDR3 sequences, 21% of them singletons. The material was PBMCs, obtained roughly 20 days after the first yellow fever vaccination. This sequence was found in a man aged 18 to 30 who received the YFV17D yellow fever vaccine. This chain links TRBV5-1 with TRBJ1-1; 10 nucleotides agree with TRBD1. The CDR3 here is CASSLVGTGVRKGNTEAFF. The CDR3, as DNA: TGCGCCAGCAGCTTGGTAGGGACAGGGGTGCGAAAGGGGAACACTGAAGCTTTCTTT.